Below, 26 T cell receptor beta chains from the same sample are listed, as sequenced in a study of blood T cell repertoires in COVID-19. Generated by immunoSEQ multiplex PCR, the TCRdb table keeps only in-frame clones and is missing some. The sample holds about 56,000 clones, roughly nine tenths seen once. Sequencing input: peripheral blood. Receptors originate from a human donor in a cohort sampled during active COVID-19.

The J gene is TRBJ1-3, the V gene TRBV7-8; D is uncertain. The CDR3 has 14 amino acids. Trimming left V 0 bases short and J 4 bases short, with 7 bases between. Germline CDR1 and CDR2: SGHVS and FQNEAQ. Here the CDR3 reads CASSLASVGNTIYF. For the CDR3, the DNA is TGTGCCAGCAGCTTAGCGTCGGTAGGAAACACCATATATTTT.

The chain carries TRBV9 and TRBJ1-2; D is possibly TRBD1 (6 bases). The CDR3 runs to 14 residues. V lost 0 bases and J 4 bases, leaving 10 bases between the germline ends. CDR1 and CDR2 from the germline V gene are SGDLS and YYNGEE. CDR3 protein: CASSVGQGSYGYTF. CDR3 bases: TGTGCCAGCAGCGTAGGGCAGGGGTCCTATGGCTACACCTTC.

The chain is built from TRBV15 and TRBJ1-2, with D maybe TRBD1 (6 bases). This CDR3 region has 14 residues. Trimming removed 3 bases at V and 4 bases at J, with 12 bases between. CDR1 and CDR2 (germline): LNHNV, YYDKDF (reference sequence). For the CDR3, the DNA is TGTGCCACCAGCAGGACAGGAACCATCTATGGCTACACCTTC. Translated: CATSRTGTIYGYTF.

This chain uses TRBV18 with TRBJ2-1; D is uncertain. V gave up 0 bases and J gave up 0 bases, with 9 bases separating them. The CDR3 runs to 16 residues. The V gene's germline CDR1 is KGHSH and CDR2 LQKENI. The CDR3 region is CASSPPWASSYNEQFF. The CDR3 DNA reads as TGTGCCAGCTCACCACCTTGGGCCAGCTCCTACAATGAGCAGTTCTTC.

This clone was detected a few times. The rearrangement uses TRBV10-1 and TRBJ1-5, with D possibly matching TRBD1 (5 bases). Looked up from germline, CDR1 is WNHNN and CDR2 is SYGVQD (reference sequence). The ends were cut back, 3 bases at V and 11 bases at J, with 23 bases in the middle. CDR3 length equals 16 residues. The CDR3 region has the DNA TGCGCCAGCAGTGAATTACAATTAGAATCCCCGGGGGCCCAGCATTTT. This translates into CASSELQLESPGAQHF.

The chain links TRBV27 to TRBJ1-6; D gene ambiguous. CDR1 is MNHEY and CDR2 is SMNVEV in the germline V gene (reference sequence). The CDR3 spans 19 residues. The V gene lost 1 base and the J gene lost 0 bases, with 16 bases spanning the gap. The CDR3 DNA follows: TGTGCCAGCAGTTTATTTTTCGTCCGAGGGTCCTCCTATAATTCACCCCTCCACTTT. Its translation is CASSLFFVRGSSYNSPLHF.

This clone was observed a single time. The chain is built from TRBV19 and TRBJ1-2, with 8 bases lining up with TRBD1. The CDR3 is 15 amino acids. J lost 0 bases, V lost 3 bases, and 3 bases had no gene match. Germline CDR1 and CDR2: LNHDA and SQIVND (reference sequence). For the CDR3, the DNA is TGTGCCAGTAGTATCTGGACAGGGACTAACTATGGCTACACCTTC. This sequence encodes CASSIWTGTNYGYTF.

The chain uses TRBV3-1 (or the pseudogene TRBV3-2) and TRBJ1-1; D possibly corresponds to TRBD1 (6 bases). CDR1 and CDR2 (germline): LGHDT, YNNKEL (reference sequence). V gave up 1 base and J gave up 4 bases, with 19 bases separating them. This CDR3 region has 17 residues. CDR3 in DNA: TGTGCCAGCAGCCAAGGGGTGTTGGGGGGGGCGAGCACTGAAGCTTTCTTT. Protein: CASSQGVLGGASTEAFF.

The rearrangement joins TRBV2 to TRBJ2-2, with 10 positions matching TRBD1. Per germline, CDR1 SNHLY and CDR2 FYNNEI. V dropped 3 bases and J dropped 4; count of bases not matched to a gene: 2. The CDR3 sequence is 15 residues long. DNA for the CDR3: TGTGCCAGCAGTGAGGACAGGGGGTTCACCGGGGAGCTGTTTTTT. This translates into CASSEDRGFTGELFF.

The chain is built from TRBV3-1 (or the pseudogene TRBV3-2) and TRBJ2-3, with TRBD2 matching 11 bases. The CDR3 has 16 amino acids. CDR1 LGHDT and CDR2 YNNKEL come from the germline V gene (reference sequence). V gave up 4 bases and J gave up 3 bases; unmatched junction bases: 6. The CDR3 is CASSLAGGRSTDTQYF. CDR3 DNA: TGTGCCAGCAGCCTAGCGGGGGGGCGTTCAACAGATACGCAGTATTTT.

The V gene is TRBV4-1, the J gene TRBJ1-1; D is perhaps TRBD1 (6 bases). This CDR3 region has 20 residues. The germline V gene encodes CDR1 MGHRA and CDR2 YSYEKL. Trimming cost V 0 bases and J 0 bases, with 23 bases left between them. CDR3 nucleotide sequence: TGCGCCAGCAGCCAAGAAACAGCCGGCCAGGGGCGCCTTTTGAACACTGAAGCTTTCTTT. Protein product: CASSQETAGQGRLLNTEAFF.

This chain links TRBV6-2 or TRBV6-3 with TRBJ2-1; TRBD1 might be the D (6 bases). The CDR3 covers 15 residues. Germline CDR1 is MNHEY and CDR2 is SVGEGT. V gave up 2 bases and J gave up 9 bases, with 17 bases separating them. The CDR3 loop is CASSYLGAKSSEQFF. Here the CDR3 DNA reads TGTGCCAGCAGTTACCTGGGGGCCAAATCCTCTGAGCAGTTCTTC.

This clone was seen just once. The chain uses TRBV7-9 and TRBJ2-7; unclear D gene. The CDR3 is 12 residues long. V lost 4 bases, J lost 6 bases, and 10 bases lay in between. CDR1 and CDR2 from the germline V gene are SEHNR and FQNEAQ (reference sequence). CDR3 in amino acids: CASSSGIPEQYF. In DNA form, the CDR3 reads TGTGCCAGCAGCTCCGGTATTCCCGAGCAGTACTTC.

The CDR3 protein is CASSQAGTGVYEQYF. The DNA of the CDR3 is TGCGCCAGCAGCCAAGCCGGGACAGGGGTTTACGAGCAGTACTTC. This sequence joins TRBV4-3 and TRBJ2-7; 10 bases fit TRBD1. This CDR3 region has 15 residues. V shed 1 base and J 4 bases; nucleotides not matched to a gene: 4. From germline, CDR1 is LGHNA and CDR2 YSLEER.

The CDR3 bases are TGTGCCATCACCCAGGGACAGGGATCAACTAACTATGGCTACACCTTC. It is translated as CAITQGQGSTNYGYTF. The rearrangement joins TRBV10-3 to TRBJ1-2, with 9 bases lining up with TRBD1. Trimming removed 7 bases from V and 0 bases from J; junction bases left unmatched: 9. CDR1 and CDR2 from the germline V gene are ENHRY and SYGVKD. The CDR3 is 16 residues long.

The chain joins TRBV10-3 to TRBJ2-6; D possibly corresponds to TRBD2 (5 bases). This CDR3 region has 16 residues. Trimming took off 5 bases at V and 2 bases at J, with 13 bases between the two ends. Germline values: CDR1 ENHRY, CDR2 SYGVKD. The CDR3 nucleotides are TGTGCCATCAGTTCGGTGGGCGGGCCTGGGGCCAACGTCCTGACTTTC. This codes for CAISSVGGPGANVLTF.

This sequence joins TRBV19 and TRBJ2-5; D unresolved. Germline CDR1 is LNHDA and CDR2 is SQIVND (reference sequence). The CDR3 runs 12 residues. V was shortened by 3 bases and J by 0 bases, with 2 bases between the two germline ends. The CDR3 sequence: CASSINQETQYF. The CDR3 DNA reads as TGTGCCAGTAGTATCAACCAAGAGACCCAGTACTTC. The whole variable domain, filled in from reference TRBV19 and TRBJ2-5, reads DGGITQSPKYLFRKEGQNVTLSCEQNLNHDAMYWYRQDPGQGLRLIYYSQIVNDFQKGDIAEGYSVSREKKESFPLTVTSAQKNPTAFYLCASSINQETQYFGPGTRLLVL.

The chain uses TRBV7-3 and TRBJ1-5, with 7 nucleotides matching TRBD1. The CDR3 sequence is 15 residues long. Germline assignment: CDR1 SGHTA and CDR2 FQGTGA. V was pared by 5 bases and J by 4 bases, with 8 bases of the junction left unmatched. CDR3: CASSPPGTVNQPQHF. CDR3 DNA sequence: TGTGCCAGCAGCCCACCCGGGACAGTGAATCAGCCCCAGCATTTT.

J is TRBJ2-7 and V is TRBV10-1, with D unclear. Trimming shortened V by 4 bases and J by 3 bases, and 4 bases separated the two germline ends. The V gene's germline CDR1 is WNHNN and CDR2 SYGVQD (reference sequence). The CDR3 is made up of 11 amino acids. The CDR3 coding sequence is TGCGCCAGCAGTGCCGGCTACGAGCAGTACTTC. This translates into CASSAGYEQYF.

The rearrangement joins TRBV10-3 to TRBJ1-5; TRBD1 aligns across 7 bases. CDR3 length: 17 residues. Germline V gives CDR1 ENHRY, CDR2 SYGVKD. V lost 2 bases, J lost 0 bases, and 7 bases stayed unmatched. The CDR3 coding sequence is TGTGCCATCAGTGAGGGACAGGTCTACAATAGCAATCAGCCCCAGCATTTT. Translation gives CAISEGQVYNSNQPQHF.

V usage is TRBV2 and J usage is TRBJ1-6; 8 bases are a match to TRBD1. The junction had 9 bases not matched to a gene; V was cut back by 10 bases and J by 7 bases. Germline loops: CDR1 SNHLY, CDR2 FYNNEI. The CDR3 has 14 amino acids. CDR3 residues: CATSRGPGNSPLHF. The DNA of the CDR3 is TGTGCCACTTCCAGGGGGCCAGGGAATTCACCCCTCCACTTT.

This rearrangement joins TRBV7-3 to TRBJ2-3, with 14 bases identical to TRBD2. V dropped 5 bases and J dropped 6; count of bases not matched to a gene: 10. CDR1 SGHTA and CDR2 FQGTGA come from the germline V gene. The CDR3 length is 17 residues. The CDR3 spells CASSPNRLAGGSDTQYF. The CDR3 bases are TGTGCCAGCAGCCCCAACCGACTAGCGGGGGGGAGCGATACGCAGTATTTT.

The CDR3 here is CASSKEGTINEQFF. The CDR3 DNA reads as TGTGCCAGCAGCAAAGAGGGGACAATCAATGAGCAGTTCTTC. J is TRBJ2-1 and V is TRBV7-9; tentative D call: TRBD1 (6 bases). Germline assignment: CDR1 SEHNR and CDR2 FQNEAQ (reference sequence). The CDR3 spans 14 residues. V was cut by 5 bases and J by 6 bases, with 14 bases left in between.

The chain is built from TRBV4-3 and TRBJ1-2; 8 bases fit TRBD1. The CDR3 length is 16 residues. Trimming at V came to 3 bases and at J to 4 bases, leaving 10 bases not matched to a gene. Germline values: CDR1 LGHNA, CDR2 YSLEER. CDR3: CASSQGVGTGGYGYTF. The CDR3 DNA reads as TGCGCCAGCAGCCAGGGAGTTGGAACAGGGGGCTATGGCTACACCTTC.

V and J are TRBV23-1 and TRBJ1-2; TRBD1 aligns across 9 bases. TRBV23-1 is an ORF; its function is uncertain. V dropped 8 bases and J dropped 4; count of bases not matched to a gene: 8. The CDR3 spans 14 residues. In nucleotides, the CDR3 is TGCGCCAGCGTACAGGGGGCGCAGAGCTATGGCTACACCTTC. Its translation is CASVQGAQSYGYTF.

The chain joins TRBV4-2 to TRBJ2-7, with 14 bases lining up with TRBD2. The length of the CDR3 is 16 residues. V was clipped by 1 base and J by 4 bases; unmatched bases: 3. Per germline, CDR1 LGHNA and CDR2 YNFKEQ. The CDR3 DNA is TGTGCCAGCAGCCAAGTGACTAGCGGGGGGGAATACGAGCAGTACTTC. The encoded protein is CASSQVTSGGEYEQYF.